This T cell receptor (beta chain) was obtained from a study of T cell responses to AZD1222 COVID-19 vaccine. Study context: Timing groups of about 4 and about 12 weeks for second doses were pooled.

Notes on the study in general: Spike-specific TCR breadth and depth grew following two AZD1222 doses. Across the whole spike, CD4 TCRs peaked at regions 160-218 and 743-854. Baseline seropositivity occurred in only 5 to 7 AZD1222 recipients.

Only in-frame clones appear in the TCRdb table, and some are missing; sequencing was by immunoSEQ multiplex PCR. The sample has around 88,000 clones; about 90% are singletons. In germline, CDR1 is MGHDK, CDR2 SYGVNS. The length of the CDR3 is 15 residues. V lost 1 base to trimming and J lost 4 bases, with 11 bases between them. About this clone itself: Its antigen is still unknown.

The chain is built from TRBV25-1 and TRBJ1-5; D perhaps matches TRBD1 (6 bases). The TCR comes from an adult in good health. This sample comprised peripheral blood, obtained on day 0 of AZD1222 vaccination. CDR3 bases: TGTGCCAGCAGTGAATCGCAGGGGAAGAATCAGCCCCAGCATTTT. Its translation is CASSESQGKNQPQHF.